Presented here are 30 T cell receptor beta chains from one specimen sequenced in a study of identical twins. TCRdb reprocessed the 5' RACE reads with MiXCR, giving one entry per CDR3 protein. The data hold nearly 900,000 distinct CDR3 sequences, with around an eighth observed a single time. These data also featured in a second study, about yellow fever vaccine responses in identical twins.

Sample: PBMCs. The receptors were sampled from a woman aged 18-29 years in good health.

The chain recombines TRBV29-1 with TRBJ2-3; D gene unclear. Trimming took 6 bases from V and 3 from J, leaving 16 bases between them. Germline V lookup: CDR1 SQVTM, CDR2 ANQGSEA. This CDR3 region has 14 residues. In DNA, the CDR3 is TGCAGCGTGACCGGGCCCGTCGTTACAGATACGCAGTATTTT. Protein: CSVTGPVVTDTQYF.

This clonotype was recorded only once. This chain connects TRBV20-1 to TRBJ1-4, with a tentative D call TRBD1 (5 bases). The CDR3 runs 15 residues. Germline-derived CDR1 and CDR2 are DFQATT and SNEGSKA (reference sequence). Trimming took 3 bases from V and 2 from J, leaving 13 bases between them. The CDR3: CSARVGEGTNEKLFF. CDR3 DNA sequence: TGCAGTGCTAGGGTAGGGGAGGGCACTAATGAAAAACTGTTTTTT.

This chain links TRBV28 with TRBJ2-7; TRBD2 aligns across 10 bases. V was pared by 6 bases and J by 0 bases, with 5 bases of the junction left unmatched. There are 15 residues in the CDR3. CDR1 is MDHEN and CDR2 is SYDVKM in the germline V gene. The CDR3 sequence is CASSYSGGDSYEQYV. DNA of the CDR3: TGTGCCAGCAGCTACAGCGGGGGGGACTCCTACGAGCAGTACGTC.

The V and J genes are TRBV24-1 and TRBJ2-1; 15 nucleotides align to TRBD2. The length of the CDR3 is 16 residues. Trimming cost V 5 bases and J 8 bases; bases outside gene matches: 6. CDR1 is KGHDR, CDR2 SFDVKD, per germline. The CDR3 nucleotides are TGTGCCACCAGTGTCGGACTAGCGGGGGGGCAGGATGAGCAGTTCTTC. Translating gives CATSVGLAGGQDEQFF.

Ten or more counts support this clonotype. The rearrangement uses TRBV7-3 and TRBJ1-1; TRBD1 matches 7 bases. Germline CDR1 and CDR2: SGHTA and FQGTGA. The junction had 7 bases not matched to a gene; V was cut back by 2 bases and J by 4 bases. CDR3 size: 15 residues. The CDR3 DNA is TGTGCCAGCAGCTTAGGTAGCAGGGGGAGCACTGAAGCTTTCTTT. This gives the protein CASSLGSRGSTEAFF.

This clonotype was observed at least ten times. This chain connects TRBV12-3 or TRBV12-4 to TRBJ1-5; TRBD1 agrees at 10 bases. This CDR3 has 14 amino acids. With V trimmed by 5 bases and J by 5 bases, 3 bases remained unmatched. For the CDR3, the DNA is TGTGCCAGCAGTCGACAGGGGGCTCATCAGCCCCAGCATTTT. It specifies CASSRQGAHQPQHF.

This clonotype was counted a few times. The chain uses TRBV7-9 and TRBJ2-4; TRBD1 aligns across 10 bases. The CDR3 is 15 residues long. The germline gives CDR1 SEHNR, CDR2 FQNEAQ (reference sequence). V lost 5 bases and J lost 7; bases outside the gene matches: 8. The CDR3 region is CASSPSGTGVNIQYF. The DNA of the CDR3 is TGTGCCAGCAGCCCCAGCGGGACAGGGGTGAACATTCAGTACTTC.

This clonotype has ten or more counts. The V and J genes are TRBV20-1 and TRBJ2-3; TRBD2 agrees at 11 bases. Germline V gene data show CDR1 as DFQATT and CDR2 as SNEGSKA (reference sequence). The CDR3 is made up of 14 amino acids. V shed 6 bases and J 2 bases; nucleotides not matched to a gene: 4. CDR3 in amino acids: CSAKTSGDTDTQYF. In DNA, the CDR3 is TGCAGTGCCAAGACTAGCGGGGACACAGATACGCAGTATTTT.

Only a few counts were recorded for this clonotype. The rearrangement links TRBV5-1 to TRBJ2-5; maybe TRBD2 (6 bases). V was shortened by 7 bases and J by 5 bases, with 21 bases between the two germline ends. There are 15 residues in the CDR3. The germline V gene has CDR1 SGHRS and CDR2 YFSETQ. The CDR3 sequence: CASVRRGGPGETQYF. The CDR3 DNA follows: TGCGCCAGCGTCCGCCGCGGAGGGCCGGGGGAGACCCAGTACTTC. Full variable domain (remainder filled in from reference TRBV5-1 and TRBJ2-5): KAGVTQTPRYLIKTRGQQVTLSCSPISGHRSVSWYQQTPGQGLQFLFEYFSETQRNKGNFPGRFSGRQFSNSRSEMNVSTLELGDSALYLCASVRRGGPGETQYFGPGTRLLVL.

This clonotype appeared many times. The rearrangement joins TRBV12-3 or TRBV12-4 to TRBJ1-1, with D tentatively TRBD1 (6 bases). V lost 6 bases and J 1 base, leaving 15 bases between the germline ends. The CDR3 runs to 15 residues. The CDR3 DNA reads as TGTGCCAGCAGACTACAGGGACTGGGGAACACTGAAGCTTTCTTT. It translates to CASRLQGLGNTEAFF.

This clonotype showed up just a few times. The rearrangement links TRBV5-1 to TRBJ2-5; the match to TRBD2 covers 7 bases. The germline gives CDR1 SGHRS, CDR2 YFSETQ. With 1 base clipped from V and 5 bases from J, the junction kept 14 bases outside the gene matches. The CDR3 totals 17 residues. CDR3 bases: TGCGCCAGCAGCTTGTCATCTGGCGGGAGCGAGGGGGAGACCCAGTACTTC. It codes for CASSLSSGGSEGETQYF. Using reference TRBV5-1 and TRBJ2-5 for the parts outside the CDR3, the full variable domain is KAGVTQTPRYLIKTRGQQVTLSCSPISGHRSVSWYQQTPGQGLQFLFEYFSETQRNKGNFPGRFSGRQFSNSRSEMNVSTLELGDSALYLCASSLSSGGSEGETQYFGPGTRLLVL.

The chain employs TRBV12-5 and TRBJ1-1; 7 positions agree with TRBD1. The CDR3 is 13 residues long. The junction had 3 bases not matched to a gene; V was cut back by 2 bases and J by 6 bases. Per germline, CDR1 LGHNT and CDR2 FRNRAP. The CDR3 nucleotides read TGTGCTAGTGGTTTGCAACAGGGGTCTGAAGCTTTCTTT. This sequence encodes CASGLQQGSEAFF.

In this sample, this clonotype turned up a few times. CDR3 sequence (DNA): TGTGCCAGCAGCTTAGTTGTATCGGTTACGCAGTATTTT. This gives the protein CASSLVVSVTQYF. J is TRBJ2-3 and V is TRBV7-2, with D unresolved. The V end lost 1 base, the J end lost 8 bases, and 10 bases lay between the germline ends. CDR3 length: 13 residues. The V gene's germline CDR1 is SGHTA and CDR2 FQGNSA.

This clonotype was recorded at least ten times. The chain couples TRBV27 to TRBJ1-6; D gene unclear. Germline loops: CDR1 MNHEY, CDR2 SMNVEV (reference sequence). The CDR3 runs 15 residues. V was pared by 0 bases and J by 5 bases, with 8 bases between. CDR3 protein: CASSLSPVNNSPLHF. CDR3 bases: TGTGCCAGCAGTTTATCGCCAGTAAATAATTCACCCCTCCACTTT.

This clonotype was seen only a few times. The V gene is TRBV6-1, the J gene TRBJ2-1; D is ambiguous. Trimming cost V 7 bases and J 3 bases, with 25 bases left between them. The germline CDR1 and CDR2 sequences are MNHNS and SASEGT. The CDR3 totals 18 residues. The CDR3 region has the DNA TGTGCCAGCAAGCTGACGGGTCCAGCCCGAAAACTCTACAATGAGCAGTTCTTC. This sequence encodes CASKLTGPARKLYNEQFF.

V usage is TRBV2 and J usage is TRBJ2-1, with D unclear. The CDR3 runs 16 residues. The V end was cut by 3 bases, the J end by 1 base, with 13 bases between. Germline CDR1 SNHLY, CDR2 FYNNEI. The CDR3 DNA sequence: TGTGCCAGCAGTGAGATTTCCACATGGTCCTACAATGAGCAGTTCTTC. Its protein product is CASSEISTWSYNEQFF.

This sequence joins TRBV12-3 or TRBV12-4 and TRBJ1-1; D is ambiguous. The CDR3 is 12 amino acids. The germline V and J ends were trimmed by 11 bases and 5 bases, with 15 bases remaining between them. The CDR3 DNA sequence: TGTGCCTCTGATTGGGTTACTACTGAAGCTTTCTTT. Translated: CASDWVTTEAFF.

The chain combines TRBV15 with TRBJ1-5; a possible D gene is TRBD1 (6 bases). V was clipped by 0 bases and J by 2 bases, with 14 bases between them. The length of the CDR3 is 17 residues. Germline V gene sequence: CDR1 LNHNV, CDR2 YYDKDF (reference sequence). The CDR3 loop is CATSREHGQPGNQPQHF. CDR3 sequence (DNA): TGTGCCACCAGCAGAGAACATGGACAGCCTGGCAATCAGCCCCAGCATTTT.

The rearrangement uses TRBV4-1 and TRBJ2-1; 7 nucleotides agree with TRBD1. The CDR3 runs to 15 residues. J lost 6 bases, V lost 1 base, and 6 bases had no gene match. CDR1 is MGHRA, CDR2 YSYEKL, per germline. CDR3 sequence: CASSQVKAGGNEQFF. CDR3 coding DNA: TGCGCCAGCAGCCAAGTTAAGGCAGGGGGCAATGAGCAGTTCTTC.

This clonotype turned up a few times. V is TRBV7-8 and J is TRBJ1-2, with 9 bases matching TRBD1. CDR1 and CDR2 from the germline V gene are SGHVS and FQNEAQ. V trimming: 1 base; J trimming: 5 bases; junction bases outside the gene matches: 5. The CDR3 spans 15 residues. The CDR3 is CASSLVGGTGYGYTF. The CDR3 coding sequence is TGTGCCAGCAGCTTAGTGGGGGGGACAGGGTATGGCTACACCTTC.

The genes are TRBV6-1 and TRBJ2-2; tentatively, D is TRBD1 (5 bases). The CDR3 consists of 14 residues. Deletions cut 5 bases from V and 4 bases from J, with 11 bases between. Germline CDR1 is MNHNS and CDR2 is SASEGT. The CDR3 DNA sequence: TGTGCCAGCAGTAGAACCCAGGGCACCGGGGAGCTGTTTTTT. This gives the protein CASSRTQGTGELFF.

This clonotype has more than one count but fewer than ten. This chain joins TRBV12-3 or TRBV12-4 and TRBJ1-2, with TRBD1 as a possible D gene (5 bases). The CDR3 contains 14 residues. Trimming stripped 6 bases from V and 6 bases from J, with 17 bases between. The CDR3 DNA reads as TGTGCCAGCAGGAAAGGGGCCCTCTCGGATGGCTACACCTTC. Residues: CASRKGALSDGYTF.

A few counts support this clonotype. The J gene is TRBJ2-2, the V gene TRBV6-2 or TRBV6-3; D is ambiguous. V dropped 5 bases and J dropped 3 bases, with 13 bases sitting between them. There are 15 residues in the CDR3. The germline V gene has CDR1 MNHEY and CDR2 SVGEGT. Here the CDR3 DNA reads TGTGCCAGCAGTCCCTTAGGCCGAGACACCGGGGAGCTGTTTTTT. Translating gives CASSPLGRDTGELFF.

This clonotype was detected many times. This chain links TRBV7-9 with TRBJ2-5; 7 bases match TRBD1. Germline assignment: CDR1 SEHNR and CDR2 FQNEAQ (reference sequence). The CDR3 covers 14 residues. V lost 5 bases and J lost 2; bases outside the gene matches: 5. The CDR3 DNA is TGTGCCAGCAGCGCCAAGGGACAGCAAGAGACCCAGTACTTC. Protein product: CASSAKGQQETQYF.

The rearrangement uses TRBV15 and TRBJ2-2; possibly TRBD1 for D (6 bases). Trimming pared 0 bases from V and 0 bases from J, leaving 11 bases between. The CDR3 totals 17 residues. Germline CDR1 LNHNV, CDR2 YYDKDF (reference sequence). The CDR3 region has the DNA TGTGCCACCAGCAGAGATTTACAGGGCGCGAACACCGGGGAGCTGTTTTTT. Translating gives CATSRDLQGANTGELFF.

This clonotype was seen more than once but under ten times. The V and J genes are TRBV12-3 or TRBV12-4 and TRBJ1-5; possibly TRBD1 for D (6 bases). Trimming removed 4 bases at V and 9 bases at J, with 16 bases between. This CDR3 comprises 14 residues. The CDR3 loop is CASSYNGGSRPQHF. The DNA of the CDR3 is TGTGCCAGCAGTTACAACGGGGGCTCAAGGCCCCAGCATTTT.

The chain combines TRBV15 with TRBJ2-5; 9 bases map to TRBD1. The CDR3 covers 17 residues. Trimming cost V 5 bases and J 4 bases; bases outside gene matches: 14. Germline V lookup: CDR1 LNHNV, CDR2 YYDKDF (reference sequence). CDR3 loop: CATSDIGRGTGRETQYF. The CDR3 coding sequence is TGTGCCACCAGCGATATTGGGCGAGGGACAGGGAGAGAGACCCAGTACTTC.

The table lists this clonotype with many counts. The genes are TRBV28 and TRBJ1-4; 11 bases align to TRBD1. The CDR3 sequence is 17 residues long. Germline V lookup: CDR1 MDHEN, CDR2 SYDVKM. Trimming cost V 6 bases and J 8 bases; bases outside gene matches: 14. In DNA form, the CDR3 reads TGTGCCAGCAGCCACGGGGACAGGGGGGCCGGGGGAGAAAAACTGTTTTTT. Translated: CASSHGDRGAGGEKLFF.

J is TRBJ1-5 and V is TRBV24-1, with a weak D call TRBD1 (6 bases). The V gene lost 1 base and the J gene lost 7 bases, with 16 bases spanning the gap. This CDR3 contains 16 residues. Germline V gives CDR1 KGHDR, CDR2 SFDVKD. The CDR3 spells CATSDFNTGQGQPQHF. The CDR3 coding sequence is TGTGCCACCAGTGATTTCAACACCGGCCAGGGGCAGCCCCAGCATTTT.

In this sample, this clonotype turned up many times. The CDR3 DNA reads TGCAGCGTTGCTATTCAGGGGGCGCGGTATGAAAAACTGTTTTTT. Translation: CSVAIQGARYEKLFF. The chain recombines TRBV29-1 with TRBJ1-4; 8 nucleotides match TRBD1. CDR1 SQVTM and CDR2 ANQGSEA come from the germline V gene. Trimming cost V 4 bases and J 6 bases; bases outside gene matches: 10. The CDR3 covers 15 residues.